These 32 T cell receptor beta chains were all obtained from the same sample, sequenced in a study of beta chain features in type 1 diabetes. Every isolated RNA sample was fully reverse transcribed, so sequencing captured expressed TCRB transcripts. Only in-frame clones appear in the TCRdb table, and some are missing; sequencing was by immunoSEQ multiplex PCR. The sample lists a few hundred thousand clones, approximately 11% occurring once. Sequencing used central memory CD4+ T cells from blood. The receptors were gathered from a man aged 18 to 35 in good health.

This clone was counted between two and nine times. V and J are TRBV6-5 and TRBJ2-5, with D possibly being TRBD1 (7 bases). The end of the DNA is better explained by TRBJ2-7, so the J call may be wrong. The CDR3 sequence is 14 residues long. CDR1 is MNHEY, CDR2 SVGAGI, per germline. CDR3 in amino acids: CASSSGDSSYEQYF. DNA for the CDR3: TGTGCCAGCAGTTCGGGGGACAGTTCCTACGAGCAGTACTTC.

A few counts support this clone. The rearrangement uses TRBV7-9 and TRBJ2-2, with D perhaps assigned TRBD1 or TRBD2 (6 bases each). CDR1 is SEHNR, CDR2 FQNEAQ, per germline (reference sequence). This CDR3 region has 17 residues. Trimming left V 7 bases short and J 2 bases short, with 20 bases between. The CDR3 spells CASTPGPGAGNTGELFF. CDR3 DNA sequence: TGTGCCAGCACCCCCGGGCCGGGGGCAGGAAACACCGGGGAGCTGTTTTTT.

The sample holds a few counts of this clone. The CDR3 sequence is CASDRGGRGSTDTQYF. CDR3 sequence (DNA): TGCGCCAGCGACCGGGGAGGCAGGGGAAGCACAGATACGCAGTATTTT. The rearrangement uses TRBV5-1 and TRBJ2-3, with D perhaps given as TRBD1 or TRBD2 (6 bases each). V dropped 7 bases and J dropped 0 bases, with 18 bases sitting between them. Germline V CDR1 and CDR2: SGHRS, YFSETQ. The CDR3 sequence is 16 residues long.

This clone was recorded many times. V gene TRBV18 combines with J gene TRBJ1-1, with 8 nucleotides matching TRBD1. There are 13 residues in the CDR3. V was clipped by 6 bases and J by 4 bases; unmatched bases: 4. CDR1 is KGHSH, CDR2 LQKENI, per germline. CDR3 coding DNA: TGTGCCAGCTCTCATACAGGGGGCACTGAAGCTTTCTTT. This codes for CASSHTGGTEAFF.

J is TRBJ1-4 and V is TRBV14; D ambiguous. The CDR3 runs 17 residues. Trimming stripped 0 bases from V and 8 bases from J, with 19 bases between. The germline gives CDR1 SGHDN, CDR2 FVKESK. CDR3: CASSQDLLRVGGEKLFF. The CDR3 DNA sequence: TGTGCCAGCAGCCAAGACCTACTCCGGGTAGGAGGGGAAAAACTGTTTTTT.

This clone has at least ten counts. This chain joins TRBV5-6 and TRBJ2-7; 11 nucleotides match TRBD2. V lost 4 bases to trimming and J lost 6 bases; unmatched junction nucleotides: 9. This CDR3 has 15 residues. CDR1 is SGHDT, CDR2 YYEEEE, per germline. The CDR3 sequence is CASSGLAGEGSEQYF. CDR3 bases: TGTGCCAGCAGCGGACTAGCGGGTGAAGGGTCCGAGCAGTACTTC.

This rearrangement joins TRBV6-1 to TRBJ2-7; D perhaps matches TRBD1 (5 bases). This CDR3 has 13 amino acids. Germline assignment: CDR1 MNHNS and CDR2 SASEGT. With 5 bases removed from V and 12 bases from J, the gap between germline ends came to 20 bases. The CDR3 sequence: CASSYPLQGSWYF. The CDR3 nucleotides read TGTGCCAGCAGTTATCCACTTCAGGGTTCCTGGTACTTC.

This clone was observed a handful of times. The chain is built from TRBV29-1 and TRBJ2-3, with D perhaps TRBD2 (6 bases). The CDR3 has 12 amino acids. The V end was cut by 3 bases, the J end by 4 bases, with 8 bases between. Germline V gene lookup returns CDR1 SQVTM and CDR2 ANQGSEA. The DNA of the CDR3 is TGCAGCGTTGAGGAGGGAGCAGATACGCAGTATTTT. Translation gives CSVEEGADTQYF.

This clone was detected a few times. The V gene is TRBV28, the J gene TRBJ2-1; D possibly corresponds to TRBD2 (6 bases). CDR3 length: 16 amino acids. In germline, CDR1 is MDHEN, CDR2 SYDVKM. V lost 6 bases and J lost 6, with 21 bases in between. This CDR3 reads CASSTQDYLTINEQFF. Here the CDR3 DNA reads TGTGCCAGCAGCACACAGGACTATTTGACTATCAATGAGCAGTTCTTC. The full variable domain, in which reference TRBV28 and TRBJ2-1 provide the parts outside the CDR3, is DVKVTQSSRYLVKRTGEKVFLECVQDMDHENMFWYRQDPGLGLRLIYFSYDVKMKEKGDIPEGYSVSREKKERFSLILESASTNQTSMYLCASSTQDYLTINEQFFGPGTRLTVL.

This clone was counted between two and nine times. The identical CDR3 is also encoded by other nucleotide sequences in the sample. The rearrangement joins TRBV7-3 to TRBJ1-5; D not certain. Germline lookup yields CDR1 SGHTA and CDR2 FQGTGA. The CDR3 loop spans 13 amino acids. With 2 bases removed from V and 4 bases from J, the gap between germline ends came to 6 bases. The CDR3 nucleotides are TGTGCCAGCAGCTTAGGGGAGAATCAGCCCCAGCATTTT. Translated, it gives CASSLGENQPQHF.

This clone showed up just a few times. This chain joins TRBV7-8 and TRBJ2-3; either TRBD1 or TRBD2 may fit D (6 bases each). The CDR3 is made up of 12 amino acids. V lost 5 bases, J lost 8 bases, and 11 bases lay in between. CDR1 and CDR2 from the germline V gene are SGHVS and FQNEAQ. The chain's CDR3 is CASSPGAGTQYF. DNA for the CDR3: TGTGCCAGCAGCCCGGGGGCGGGTACGCAGTATTTT.

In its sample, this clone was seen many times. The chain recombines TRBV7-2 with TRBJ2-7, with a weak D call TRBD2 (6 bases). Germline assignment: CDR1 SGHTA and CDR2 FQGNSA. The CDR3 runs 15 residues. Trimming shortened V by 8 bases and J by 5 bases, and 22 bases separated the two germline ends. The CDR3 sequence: CASARAGRSAHEQYF. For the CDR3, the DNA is TGTGCCAGCGCCCGGGCCGGGAGAAGTGCCCACGAGCAGTACTTC. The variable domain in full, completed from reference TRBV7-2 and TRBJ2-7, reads GAGVSQSPSNKVTEKGKDVELRCDPISGHTALYWYRQSLGQGLEFLIYFQGNSAPDKSGLPSDRFSAERTGGSVSTLTIQRTQQEDSAVYLCASARAGRSAHEQYFGPGTRLTVT.

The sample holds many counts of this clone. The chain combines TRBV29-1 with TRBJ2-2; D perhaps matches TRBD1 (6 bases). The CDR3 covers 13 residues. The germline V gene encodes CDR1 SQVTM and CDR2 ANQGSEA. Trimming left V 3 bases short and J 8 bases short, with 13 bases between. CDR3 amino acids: CSVEGARRGELFF. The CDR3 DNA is TGCAGCGTTGAGGGGGCCAGGCGAGGGGAGCTGTTTTTT.

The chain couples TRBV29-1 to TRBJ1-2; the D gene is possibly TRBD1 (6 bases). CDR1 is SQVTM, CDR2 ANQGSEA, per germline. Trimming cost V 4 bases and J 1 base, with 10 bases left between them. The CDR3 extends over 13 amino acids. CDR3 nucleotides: TGCAGCGTTGGGGGGCCGTTTAACTATGGCTACACCTTC. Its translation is CSVGGPFNYGYTF.

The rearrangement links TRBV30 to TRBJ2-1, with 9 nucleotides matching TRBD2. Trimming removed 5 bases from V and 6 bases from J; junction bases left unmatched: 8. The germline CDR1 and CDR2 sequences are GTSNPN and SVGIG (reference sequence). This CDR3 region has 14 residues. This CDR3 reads CAWASGNTFNEQFF. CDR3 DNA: TGTGCCTGGGCTAGCGGGAATACCTTCAATGAGCAGTTCTTC. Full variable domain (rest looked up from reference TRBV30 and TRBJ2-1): SQTIHQWPATLVQPVGSPLSLECTVEGTSNPNLYWYRQAAGRGLQLLFYSVGIGQISSEVPQNLSASRPQDRQFILSSKKLLLSDSGFYLCAWASGNTFNEQFFGPGTRLTVL.

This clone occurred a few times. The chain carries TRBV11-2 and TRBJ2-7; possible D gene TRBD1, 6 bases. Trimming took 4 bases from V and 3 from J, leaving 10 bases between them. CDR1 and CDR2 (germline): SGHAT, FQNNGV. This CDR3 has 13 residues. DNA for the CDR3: TGTGCCAGCAGCTCCCAGGGGTACTACGAGCAGTACTTC. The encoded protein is CASSSQGYYEQYF.

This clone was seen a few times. In nucleotides, the CDR3 is TGTGCCAGCTCAAAGGATAGCAATCAGCCCCAGCATTTT. Its translation: CASSKDSNQPQHF. The rearrangement uses TRBV18 and TRBJ1-5; D is ambiguous. Trimming removed 5 bases from V and 0 bases from J, with 5 bases in between. The germline CDR1 and CDR2 sequences are KGHSH and LQKENI. The CDR3 extends over 13 amino acids.

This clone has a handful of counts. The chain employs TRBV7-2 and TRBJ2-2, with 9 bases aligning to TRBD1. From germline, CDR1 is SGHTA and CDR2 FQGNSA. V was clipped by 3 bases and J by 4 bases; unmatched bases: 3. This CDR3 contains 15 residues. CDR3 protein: CASSLTGGSTGELFF. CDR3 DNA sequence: TGTGCCAGCAGCTTGACAGGGGGATCCACCGGGGAGCTGTTTTTT. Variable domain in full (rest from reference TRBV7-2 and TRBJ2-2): GAGVSQSPSNKVTEKGKDVELRCDPISGHTALYWYRQSLGQGLEFLIYFQGNSAPDKSGLPSDRFSAERTGGSVSTLTIQRTQQEDSAVYLCASSLTGGSTGELFFGEGSRLTVL.

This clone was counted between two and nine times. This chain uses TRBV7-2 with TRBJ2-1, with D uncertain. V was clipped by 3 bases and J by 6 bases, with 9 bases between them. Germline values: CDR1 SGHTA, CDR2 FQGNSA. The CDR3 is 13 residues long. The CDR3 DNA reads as TGTGCCAGCAGCTTCAGGCAGACCAATGAGCAGTTCTTC. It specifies CASSFRQTNEQFF.

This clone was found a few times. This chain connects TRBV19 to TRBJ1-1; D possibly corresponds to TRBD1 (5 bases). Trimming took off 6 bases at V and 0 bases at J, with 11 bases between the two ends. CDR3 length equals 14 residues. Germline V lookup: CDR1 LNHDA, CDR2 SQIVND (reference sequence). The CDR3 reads CASRKGRLNTEAFF. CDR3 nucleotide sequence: TGTGCCAGTAGGAAGGGACGCCTGAACACTGAAGCTTTCTTT.

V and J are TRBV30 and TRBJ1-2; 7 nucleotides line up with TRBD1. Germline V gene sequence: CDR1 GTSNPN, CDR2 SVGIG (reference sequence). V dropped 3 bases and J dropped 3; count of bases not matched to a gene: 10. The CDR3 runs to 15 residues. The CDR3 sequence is CAWRSLGQLDYGYTF. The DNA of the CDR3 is TGTGCCTGGAGGTCCCTGGGACAGTTAGACTATGGCTACACCTTC. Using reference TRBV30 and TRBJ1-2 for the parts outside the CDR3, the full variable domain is SQTIHQWPATLVQPVGSPLSLECTVEGTSNPNLYWYRQAAGRGLQLLFYSVGIGQISSEVPQNLSASRPQDRQFILSSKKLLLSDSGFYLCAWRSLGQLDYGYTFGSGTRLTVV.

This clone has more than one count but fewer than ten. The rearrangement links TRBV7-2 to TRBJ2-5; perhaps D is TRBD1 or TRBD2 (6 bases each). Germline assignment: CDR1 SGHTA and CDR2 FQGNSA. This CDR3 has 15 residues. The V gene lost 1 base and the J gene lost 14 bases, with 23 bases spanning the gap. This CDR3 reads CASSLDGVMGSGAYF. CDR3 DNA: TGTGCCAGCAGCTTAGACGGGGTGATGGGTTCGGGGGCCTACTTC.

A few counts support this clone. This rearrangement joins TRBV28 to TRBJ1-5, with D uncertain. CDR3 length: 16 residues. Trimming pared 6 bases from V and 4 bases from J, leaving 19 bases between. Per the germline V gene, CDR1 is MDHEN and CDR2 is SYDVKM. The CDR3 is CASSRRPEGGNQPQHF. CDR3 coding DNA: TGTGCCAGCAGCCGTCGGCCGGAAGGAGGGAATCAGCCCCAGCATTTT.

The CDR3 spells CASSKSQVNTEAFF. As DNA, the CDR3 is TGTGCCAGTAGTAAGTCACAGGTGAACACTGAAGCTTTCTTT. The V call is TRBV19, the J call TRBJ1-1, with a possible D match to TRBD1 (5 bases). This CDR3 region has 14 residues. V was trimmed by 4 bases and J by 0 bases, leaving 9 bases between them. From germline, CDR1 is LNHDA and CDR2 SQIVND (reference sequence).

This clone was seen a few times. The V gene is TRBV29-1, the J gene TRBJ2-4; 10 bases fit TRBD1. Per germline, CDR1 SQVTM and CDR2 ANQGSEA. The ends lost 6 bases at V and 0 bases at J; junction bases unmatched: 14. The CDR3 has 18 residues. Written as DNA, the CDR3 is TGCAGCGTAGAACCGGGACAGGGGCAAACCTTAGCCAAAAACATTCAGTACTTC. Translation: CSVEPGQGQTLAKNIQYF. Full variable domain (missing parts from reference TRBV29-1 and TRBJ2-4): SAVISQKPSRDICQRGTSLTIQCQVDSQVTMMFWYRQQPGQSLTLIATANQGSEATYESGFVIDKFPISRPNLTFSTLTVSNMSPEDSSIYLCSVEPGQGQTLAKNIQYFGAGTRLSVL.

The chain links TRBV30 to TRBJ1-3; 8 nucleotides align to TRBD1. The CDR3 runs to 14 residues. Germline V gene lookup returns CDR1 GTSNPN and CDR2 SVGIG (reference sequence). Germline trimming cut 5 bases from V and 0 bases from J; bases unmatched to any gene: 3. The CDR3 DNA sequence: TGTGCCTGGGGGACAGGACGCTCTGGAAACACCATATATTTT. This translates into CAWGTGRSGNTIYF.

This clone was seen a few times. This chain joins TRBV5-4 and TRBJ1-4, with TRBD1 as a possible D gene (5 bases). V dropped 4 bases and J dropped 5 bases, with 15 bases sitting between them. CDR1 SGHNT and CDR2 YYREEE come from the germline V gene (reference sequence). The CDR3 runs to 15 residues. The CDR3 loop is CASSPSTTGNEKLFF. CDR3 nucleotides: TGTGCCAGCAGCCCAAGCACAACAGGCAATGAAAAACTGTTTTTT.

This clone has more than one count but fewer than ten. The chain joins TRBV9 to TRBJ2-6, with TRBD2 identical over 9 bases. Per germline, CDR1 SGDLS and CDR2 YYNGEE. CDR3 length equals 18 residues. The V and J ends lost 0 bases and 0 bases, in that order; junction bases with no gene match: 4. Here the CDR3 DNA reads TGTGCCAGCAGCGTAGGAGCGGGAGGTTCCTCTGGGGCCAACGTCCTGACTTTC. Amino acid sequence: CASSVGAGGSSGANVLTF.

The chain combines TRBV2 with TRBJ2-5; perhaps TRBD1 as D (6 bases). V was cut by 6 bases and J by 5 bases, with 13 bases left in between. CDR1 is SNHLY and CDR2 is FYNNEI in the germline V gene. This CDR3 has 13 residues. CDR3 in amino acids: CASSPGEGETQYF. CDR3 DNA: TGTGCCAGCAGCCCAGGGGAAGGGGAGACCCAGTACTTC.

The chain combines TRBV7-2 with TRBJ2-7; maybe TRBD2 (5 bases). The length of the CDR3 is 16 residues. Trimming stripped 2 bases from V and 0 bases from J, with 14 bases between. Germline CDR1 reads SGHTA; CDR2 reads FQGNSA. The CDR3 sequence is CASSLRVGAGSYEQYF. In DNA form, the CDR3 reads TGTGCCAGCAGCTTAAGGGTGGGAGCCGGCTCCTACGAGCAGTACTTC. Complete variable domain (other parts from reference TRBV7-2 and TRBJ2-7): GAGVSQSPSNKVTEKGKDVELRCDPISGHTALYWYRQSLGQGLEFLIYFQGNSAPDKSGLPSDRFSAERTGGSVSTLTIQRTQQEDSAVYLCASSLRVGAGSYEQYFGPGTRLTVT.

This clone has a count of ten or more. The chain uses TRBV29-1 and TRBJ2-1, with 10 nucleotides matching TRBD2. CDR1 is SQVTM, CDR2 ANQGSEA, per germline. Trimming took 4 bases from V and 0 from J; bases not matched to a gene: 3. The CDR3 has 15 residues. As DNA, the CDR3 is TGCAGCGTTGGGTCTAGCGGGAGCTCCTACAATGAGCAGTTCTTC. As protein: CSVGSSGSSYNEQFF.

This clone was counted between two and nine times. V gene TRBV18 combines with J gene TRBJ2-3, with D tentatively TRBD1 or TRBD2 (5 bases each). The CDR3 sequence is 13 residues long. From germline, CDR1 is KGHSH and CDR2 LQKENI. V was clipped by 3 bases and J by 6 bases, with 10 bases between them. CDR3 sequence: CASSPYGADTQYF. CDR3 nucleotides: TGTGCCAGCTCACCTTACGGGGCGGATACGCAGTATTTT.